This TCR beta chain was obtained from a study of brain T cells in children with intractable seizures. Time point noted: blood from clinic visit 5 months post-surgery; TSC patient then seizure free. Surgery cases with the highest brain T cell transcript signatures were chosen for sequencing. Produced via immunoSEQ multiplex PCR; TCRdb's table is partial and in-frame only. The sample records 340,000 or so clones, 93% being singletons. The germline gives CDR1 WNHNN, CDR2 SYGVQD (reference sequence). V was shortened by 3 bases and J by 0 bases, with 6 bases between the two germline ends. The CDR3 has 13 amino acids.

The sample consisted of peripheral blood, taken less than 6 months after surgery. This TCR was recovered from a boy less than two years old with tuberous sclerosis and intractable seizures. This rearrangement joins TRBV10-1 to TRBJ2-7, with unresolved D. This CDR3 reads CASSEASSYEQYF. CDR3 bases: TGCGCCAGCAGTGAAGCGAGCTCCTACGAGCAGTACTTC.